This T cell receptor (beta chain) was sequenced for a study of response to subunit inactivated influenza vaccine. Study outcomes and limitations: Few additional T cells are recruited per seasonal influenza vaccination, authors suggested.

This CDR3 has 16 residues. The V segment lost 4 bases and the J segment 4 bases; nucleotides outside the gene matches: 9. In regard to this clonotype: The antigen remains undetermined.

MiXCR, applied by TCRdb to the RT-PCR reads, yields one record per CDR3 protein. The sample includes about 780,000 distinct CDR3 sequences, approximately 17% of them seen just once. The specimen was PBMCs from blood, collected more than 4 days after vaccination. The chain combines TRBV12-3 or TRBV12-4 with TRBJ2-5, with 10 bases identical to TRBD1. This TCR was recovered from a man aged 45 to 65 who received an inactivated influenza vaccine. The CDR3 DNA follows: TGTGCCAGCAGTTCGCGCGGGACAGGGGTCGGAGAGACCCAGTACTTC. Amino acids: CASSSRGTGVGETQYF.